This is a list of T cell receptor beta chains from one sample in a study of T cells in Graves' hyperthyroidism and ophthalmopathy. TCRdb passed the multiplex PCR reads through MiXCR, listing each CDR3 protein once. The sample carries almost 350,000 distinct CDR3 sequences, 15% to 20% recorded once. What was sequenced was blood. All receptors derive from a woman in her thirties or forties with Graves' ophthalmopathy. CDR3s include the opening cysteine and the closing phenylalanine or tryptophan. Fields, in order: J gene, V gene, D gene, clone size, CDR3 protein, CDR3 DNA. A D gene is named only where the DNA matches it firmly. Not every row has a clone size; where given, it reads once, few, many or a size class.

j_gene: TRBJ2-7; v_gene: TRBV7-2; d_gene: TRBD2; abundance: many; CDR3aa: CASSYETSGYYEQYF; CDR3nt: TGTGCCAGCAGCTATGAGACTAGCGGATACTACGAGCAGTACTTC
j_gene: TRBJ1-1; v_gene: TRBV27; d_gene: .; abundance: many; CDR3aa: CASRRLSNTETFF; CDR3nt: TGTGCCAGCAGAAGGCTTTCGAACACTGAAACTTTCTTT
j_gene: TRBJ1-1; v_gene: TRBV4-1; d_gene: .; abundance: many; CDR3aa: CASSQVGGTEAFF; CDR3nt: TGCGCCAGCAGCCAAGTCGGGGGTACTGAAGCTTTCTTT
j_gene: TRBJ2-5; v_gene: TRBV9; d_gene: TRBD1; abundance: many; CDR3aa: CASSAPLDRVAETQYF; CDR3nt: TGTGCCAGCAGCGCTCCCCTGGACAGGGTCGCAGAGACCCAGTACTTC
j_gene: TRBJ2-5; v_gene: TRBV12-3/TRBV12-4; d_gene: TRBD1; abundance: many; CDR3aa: CASSLGQLQETQYF; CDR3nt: TGTGCCAGCAGCCTGGGACAGTTACAAGAGACCCAGTACTTC
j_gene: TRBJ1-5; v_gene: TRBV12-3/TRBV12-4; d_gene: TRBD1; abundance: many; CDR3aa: CASSQGAQGIGQPQHF; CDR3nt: TGTGCCAGCAGTCAAGGGGCACAGGGGATCGGTCAGCCCCAGCATTTT
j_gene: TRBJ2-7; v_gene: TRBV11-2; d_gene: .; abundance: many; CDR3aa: CASSLGGFYEQYF; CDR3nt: TGTGCCAGCAGCTTAGGGGGATTCTACGAGCAGTACTTC
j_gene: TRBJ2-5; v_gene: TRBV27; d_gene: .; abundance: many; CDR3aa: CASSLLASRSQETQYF; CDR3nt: TGTGCCAGCAGTTTACTGGCTAGCAGGAGTCAAGAGACCCAGTACTTC
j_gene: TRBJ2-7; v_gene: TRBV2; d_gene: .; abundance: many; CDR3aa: CASRGIYEQYF; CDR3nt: TGTGCCAGCAGGGGAATCTACGAGCAGTACTTC
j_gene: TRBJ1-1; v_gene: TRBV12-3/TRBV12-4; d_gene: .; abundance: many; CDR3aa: CASSPSRMNTEAFF; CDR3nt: TGTGCCAGCAGCCCGAGCCGTATGAACACTGAAGCTTTCTTT
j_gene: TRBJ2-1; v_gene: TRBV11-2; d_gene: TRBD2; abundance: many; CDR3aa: CASSFDLAGQQFF; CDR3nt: TGTGCCAGCAGCTTCGATTTAGCGGGACAGCAGTTCTTC
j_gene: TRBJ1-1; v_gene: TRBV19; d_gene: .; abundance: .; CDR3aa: CAVAGKGAAFF; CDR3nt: TGTGCCGTGGCGGGAAAAGGTGCAGCTTTCTTT
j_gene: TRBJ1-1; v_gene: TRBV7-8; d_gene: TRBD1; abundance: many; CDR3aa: CASSLAYRGRNTEAFF; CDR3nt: TGTGCCAGCAGCTTAGCCTACAGGGGGCGGAACACTGAAGCTTTCTTT
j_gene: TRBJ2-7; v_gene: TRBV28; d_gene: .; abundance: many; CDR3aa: CASSLTGRYEQYF; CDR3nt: TGTGCCAGCAGTTTAACGGGGCGCTACGAGCAGTACTTC
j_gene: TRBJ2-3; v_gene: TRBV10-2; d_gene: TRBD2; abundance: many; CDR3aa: CASRLAGGTDTQYF; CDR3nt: TGCGCCAGCCGATTAGCGGGGGGCACAGATACGCAGTATTTT
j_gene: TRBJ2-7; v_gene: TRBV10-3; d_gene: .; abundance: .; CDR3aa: CAISESGREGEQYF; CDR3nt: TGTGCCATCAGTGAGAGTGGCAGGGAAGGCGAGCAGTACTTC
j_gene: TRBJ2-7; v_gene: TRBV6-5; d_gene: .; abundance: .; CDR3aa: CASSLTREQYF; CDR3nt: TGCGCCAGCAGTTTAACAAGGGAGCAGTACTTC
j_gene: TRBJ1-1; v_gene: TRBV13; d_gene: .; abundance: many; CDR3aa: CASSLRPPLNTEAFF; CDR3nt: TGTGCCAGCAGCTTACGACCCCCGTTGAACACTGAAGCTTTCTTT
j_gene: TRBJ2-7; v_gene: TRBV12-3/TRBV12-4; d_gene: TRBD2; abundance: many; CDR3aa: CASSASGGARSYEQYF; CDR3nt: TGTGCCAGCAGCGCAAGCGGGGGGGCGAGGTCCTACGAGCAGTACTTC
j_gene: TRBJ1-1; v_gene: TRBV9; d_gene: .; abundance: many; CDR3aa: CASSARQMNTEAFF; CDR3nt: TGTGCCAGCAGCGCGCGACAGATGAACACTGAAGCTTTCTTT
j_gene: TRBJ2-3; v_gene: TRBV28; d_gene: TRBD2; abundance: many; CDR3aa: CASRQSGRTTDTQYF; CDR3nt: TGTGCCAGCAGGCAGAGCGGGAGGACCACAGATACGCAGTATTTT
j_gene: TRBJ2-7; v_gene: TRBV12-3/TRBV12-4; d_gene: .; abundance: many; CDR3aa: CASSFEPTKQYF; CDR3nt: TGTGCCAGCAGTTTTGAACCTACGAAGCAGTACTTC
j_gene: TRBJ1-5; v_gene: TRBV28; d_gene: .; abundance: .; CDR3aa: CASSRSLNSDQPQHF; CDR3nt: TGTGCCAGCAGCCGGTCGCTGAATAGCGATCAGCCCCAGCATTTT
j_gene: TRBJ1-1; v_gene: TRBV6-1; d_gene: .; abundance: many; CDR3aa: CAAAPGPNTEAFF; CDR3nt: TGTGCCGCGGCCCCCGGGCCGAACACTGAAGCTTTCTTT
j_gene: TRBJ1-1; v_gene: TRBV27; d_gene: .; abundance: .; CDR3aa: CASSTVSQGNTEAFF; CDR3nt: TGTGCCAGCAGCACCGTCTCCCAGGGAAACACTGAAGCTTTCTTT
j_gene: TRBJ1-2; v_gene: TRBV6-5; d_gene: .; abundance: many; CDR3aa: CASSYSAGINYGYTF; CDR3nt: TGTGCCAGCAGTTACTCGGCGGGAATCAACTATGGCTACACCTTC
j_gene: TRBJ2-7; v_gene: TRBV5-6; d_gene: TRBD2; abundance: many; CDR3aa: CASSLAGGPGEQYF; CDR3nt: TGTGCCAGCAGCTTGGCGGGAGGGCCTGGGGAGCAGTACTTC
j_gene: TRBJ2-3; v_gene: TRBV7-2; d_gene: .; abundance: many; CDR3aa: CASSLKSRNTQYF; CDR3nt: TGTGCCAGCAGCTTAAAATCCCGTAATACGCAGTATTTT
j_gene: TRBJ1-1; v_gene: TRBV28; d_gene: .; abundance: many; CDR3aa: CASSSVGVDAFF; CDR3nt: TGTGCCAGCAGCTCAGTAGGGGTCGACGCTTTCTTT
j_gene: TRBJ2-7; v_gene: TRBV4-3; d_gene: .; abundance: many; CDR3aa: CASSQQLQGQLRAYEQYF; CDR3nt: TGCGCCAGCAGCCAACAGCTACAGGGTCAACTAAGGGCCTACGAGCAGTACTTC
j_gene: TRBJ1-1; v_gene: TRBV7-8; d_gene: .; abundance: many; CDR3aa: CASSLNRANTEAFF; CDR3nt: TGTGCCAGCAGCTTAAACAGGGCGAACACTGAAGCTTTCTTT
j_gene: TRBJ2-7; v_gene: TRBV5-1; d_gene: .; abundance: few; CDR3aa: CASSLEGKAPGEQYF; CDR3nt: TGCGCCAGCAGCTTGGAAGGGAAGGCCCCTGGGGAGCAGTACTTC
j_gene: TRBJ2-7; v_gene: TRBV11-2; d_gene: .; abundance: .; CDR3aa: CASSRTRSWGSEYEQYF; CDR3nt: TGTGCCAGCAGTCGAACAAGAAGTTGGGGCAGTGAGTACGAGCAGTACTTC
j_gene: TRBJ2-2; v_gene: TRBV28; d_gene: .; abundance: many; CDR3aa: CASTPVRASGELFF; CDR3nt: TGTGCCAGCACCCCGGTGAGGGCCTCCGGGGAGCTGTTTTTT
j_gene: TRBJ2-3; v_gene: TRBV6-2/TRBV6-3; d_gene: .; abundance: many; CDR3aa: CASSLVGGADTQYF; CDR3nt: TGTGCCAGCAGTCTTGTGGGGGGAGCAGATACGCAGTATTTT
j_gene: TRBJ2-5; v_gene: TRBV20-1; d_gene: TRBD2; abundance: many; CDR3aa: CSARSVAGGPVETQYF; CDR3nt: TGCAGTGCTAGATCGGTAGCGGGAGGGCCGGTGGAGACCCAGTACTTC
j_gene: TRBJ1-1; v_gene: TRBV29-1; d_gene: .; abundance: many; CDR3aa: CSAGKNTEAFF; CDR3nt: TGCAGCGCCGGGAAGAACACTGAAGCTTTCTTT
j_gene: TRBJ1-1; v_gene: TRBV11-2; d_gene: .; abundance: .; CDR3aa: CASSLAVANTEAFF; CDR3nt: TGTGCCAGCAGCTTAGCAGTGGCGAACACTGAAGCTTTCTTT
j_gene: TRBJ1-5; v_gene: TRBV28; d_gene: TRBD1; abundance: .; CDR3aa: CASSLPPGQGIGSNQPQHF; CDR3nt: TGTGCCAGCAGTCTCCCCCCGGGACAGGGGATTGGTAGCAATCAGCCCCAGCATTTT
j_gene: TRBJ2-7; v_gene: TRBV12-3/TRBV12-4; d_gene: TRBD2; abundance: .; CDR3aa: CASSSVAGAEYEQYF; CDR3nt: TGTGCCAGCAGTTCTGTAGCGGGAGCCGAATACGAGCAGTACTTC
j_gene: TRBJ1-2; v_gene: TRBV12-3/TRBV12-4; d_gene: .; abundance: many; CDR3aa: CASRGPLGGYTF; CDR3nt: TGTGCCAGCAGGGGGCCGTTGGGTGGCTACACCTTC
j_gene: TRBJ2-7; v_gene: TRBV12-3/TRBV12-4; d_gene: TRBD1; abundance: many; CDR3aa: CASRPQGAYEQYF; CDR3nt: TGTGCCAGCAGACCACAGGGGGCCTACGAGCAGTACTTC
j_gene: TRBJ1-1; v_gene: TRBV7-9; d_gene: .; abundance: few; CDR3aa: CASSCEEDGNTEAFF; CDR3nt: TGTGCCAGCAGCTGTGAGGAGGACGGGAACACTGAAGCTTTCTTT
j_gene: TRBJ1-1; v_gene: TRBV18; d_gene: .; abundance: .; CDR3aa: CASSPLQENTEAFF; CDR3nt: TGTGCCAGCTCCCCCCTTCAGGAGAACACTGAAGCTTTCTTT
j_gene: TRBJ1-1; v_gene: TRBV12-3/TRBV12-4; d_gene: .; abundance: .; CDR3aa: CASSFRQDTEAFF; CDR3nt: TGTGCCAGCAGTTTCCGGCAGGACACTGAAGCTTTCTTT
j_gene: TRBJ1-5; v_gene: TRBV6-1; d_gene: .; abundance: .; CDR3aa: CASSSPFWGIGNQPQHF; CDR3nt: TGTGCCAGCAGCTCCCCTTTTTGGGGCATCGGCAATCAGCCCCAGCATTTT
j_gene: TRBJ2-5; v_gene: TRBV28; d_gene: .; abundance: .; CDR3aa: CARPELGGGAKTQYF; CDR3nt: TGTGCCAGACCAGAGTTGGGGGGGGGCGCGAAGACCCAGTACTTC
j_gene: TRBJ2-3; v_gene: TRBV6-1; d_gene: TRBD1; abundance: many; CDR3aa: CASSPGTGVTDTQYF; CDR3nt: TGTGCCAGCAGCCCAGGGACAGGGGTCACAGATACGCAGTATTTT
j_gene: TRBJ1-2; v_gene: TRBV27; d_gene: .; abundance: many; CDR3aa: CASSPLGGDYGYTF; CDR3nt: TGTGCCAGCAGCCCGTTAGGTGGTGACTATGGCTACACCTTC
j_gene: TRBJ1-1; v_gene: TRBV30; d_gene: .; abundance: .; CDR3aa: CAWSAPRSAEAFF; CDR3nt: TGTGCCTGGAGTGCCCCCAGGAGTGCTGAAGCTTTCTTT